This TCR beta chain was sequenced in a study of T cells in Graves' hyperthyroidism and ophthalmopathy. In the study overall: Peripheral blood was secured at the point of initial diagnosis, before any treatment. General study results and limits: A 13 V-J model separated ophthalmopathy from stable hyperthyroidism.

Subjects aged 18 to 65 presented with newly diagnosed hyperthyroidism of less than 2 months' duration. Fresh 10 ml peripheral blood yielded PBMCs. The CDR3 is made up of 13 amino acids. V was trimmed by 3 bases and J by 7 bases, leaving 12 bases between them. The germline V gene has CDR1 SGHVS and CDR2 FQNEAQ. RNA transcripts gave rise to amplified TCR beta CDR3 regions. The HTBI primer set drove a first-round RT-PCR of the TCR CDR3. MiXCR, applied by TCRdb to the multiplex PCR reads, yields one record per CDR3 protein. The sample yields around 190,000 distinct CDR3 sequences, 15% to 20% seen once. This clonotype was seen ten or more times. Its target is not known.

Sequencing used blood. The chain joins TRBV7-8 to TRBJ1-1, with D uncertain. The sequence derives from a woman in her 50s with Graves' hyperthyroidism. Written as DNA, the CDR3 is TGTGCCAGCAGCTTCCCAGGAGGTGATGAAGCTTTCTTT. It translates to CASSFPGGDEAFF.